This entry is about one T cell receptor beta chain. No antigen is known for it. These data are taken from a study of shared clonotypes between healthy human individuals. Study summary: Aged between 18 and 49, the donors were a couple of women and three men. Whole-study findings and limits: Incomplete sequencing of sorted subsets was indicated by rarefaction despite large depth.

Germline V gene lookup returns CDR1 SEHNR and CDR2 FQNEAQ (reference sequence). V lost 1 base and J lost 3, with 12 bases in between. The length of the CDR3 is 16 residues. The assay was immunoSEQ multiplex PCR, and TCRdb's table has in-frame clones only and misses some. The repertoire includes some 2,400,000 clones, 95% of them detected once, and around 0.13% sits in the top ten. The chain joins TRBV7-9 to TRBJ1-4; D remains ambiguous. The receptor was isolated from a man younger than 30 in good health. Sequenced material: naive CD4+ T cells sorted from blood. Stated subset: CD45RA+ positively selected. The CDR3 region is CASSLGQPTPNEKLFF. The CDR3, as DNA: TGTGCCAGCAGCTTAGGTCAGCCTACCCCTAATGAAAAACTGTTTTTT.